Below, 10 T cell receptor beta chains from the same sample are listed, as sequenced in a study of blood T cell repertoires in COVID-19. Some clones are missing from TCRdb's copy, which holds only in-frame ones; the method was immunoSEQ multiplex PCR. The sample lists 160,000 or so clones; about nine tenths were seen once. The sequenced sample was peripheral blood. These receptor sequences come from a woman in her seventies with acute or convalescent COVID-19.

Note on this clone: Additional DNA sequences in this sample encode the identical CDR3. The V and J genes are TRBV5-4 and TRBJ1-1; the D gene is possibly TRBD1 (5 bases). Germline loops: CDR1 SGHNT, CDR2 YYREEE (reference sequence). Trimming stripped 2 bases from V and 5 bases from J, with 10 bases between. The CDR3 sequence is 13 residues long. The CDR3 DNA reads as TGTGCCAGCAGCTTCAACGGGGGGACTGAAGCTTTCTTT. This sequence encodes CASSFNGGTEAFF.

The chain links TRBV6-2 or TRBV6-3 to TRBJ2-3; TRBD2 agrees at 12 bases. Germline V lookup: CDR1 MNHEY, CDR2 SVGEGT. Trimming cost V 2 bases and J 5 bases; bases outside gene matches: 11. CDR3 length: 18 residues. CDR3 sequence reads: CASSYAGTSGGRRDTQYF. The CDR3, as DNA: TGTGCCAGCAGTTACGCTGGTACTAGCGGGGGGCGCAGAGATACGCAGTATTTT.

J is TRBJ2-5 and V is TRBV3-1 (or the pseudogene TRBV3-2); tentative D call: TRBD2 (7 bases). V gave up 0 bases and J gave up 7 bases, with 18 bases separating them. The CDR3 has 16 residues. The germline CDR1 and CDR2 sequences are LGHDT and YNNKEL (reference sequence). In DNA form, the CDR3 reads TGTGCCAGCAGCCAAGATCTGAGGGGGGGGCCTCGGACCCAGTACTTC. Translated: CASSQDLRGGPRTQYF.

In this sample, this clone turned up a few times. V and J are TRBV19 and TRBJ1-2; TRBD1 matches 7 bases. Germline-derived CDR1 and CDR2 are LNHDA and SQIVND (reference sequence). CDR3 size: 14 residues. Trimming cost V 9 bases and J 1 base; bases outside gene matches: 8. The CDR3 loop reads CASRTGGVNYGYTF. The CDR3 nucleotides read TGTGCCAGCAGGACAGGAGGGGTTAACTATGGCTACACCTTC. The complete variable domain, with remaining parts taken from reference TRBV19 and TRBJ1-2, reads DGGITQSPKYLFRKEGQNVTLSCEQNLNHDAMYWYRQDPGQGLRLIYYSQIVNDFQKGDIAEGYSVSREKKESFPLTVTSAQKNPTAFYLCASRTGGVNYGYTFGSGTRLTVV.

This clone was recorded once. This sequence joins TRBV7-2 and TRBJ1-2; 8 bases agree with TRBD1. The CDR3 extends over 14 amino acids. Germline V CDR1 and CDR2: SGHTA, FQGNSA. J was trimmed by 8 bases and V by 5 bases; bases with no gene match: 10. The CDR3, as DNA: TGTGCCAGCAGCCCATCGGACAGGGTTCGCGGCTACACCTTC. Translating gives CASSPSDRVRGYTF.

The sample holds a few counts of this clone. The J gene is TRBJ2-1, the V gene TRBV7-2; 10 nucleotides line up with TRBD2. CDR3 length: 15 amino acids. Germline trimming cut 1 base from V and 9 bases from J; bases unmatched to any gene: 6. In germline, CDR1 is SGHTA, CDR2 FQGNSA. In DNA form, the CDR3 reads TGTGCCAGCAGCTTAGTATTAGCGGGGGGTAGTGAGCAGTTCTTC. Its protein product is CASSLVLAGGSEQFF.

This chain joins TRBV9 and TRBJ1-1, with D maybe TRBD1 (6 bases). Germline values: CDR1 SGDLS, CDR2 YYNGEE. The CDR3 consists of 14 residues. Trimming removed 3 bases at V and 5 bases at J, with 14 bases between. CDR3 protein: CASSALTGQTEAFF. The CDR3 DNA reads as TGTGCCAGCAGCGCACTAACAGGGCAGACTGAAGCTTTCTTT.

This rearrangement joins TRBV18 to TRBJ1-1; 7 bases match TRBD1. Germline-derived CDR1 and CDR2 are KGHSH and LQKENI. The CDR3 spans 15 residues. V lost 0 bases, J lost 6 bases, and 7 bases stayed unmatched. The CDR3 sequence: CASSPPARGVAEAFF. As DNA, the CDR3 is TGTGCCAGCTCACCACCAGCCAGGGGGGTAGCTGAAGCTTTCTTT. Drawing the rest from reference TRBV18 and TRBJ1-1, the complete variable domain is NAGVMQNPRHLVRRRGQEARLRCSPMKGHSHVYWYRQLPEEGLKFMVYLQKENIIDESGMPKERFSAEFPKEGPSILRIQQVVRGDSAAYFCASSPPARGVAEAFFGQGTRLTVV.

V is TRBV4-2 and J is TRBJ2-1; TRBD2 matches at 13 bases. This CDR3 comprises 19 residues. V lost 3 bases and J lost 0; bases outside the gene matches: 8. Per germline, CDR1 LGHNA and CDR2 YNFKEQ. The CDR3: CASSQITGTSGASYNEQFF. CDR3 nucleotide sequence: TGTGCCAGCAGCCAGATAACCGGGACTAGCGGGGCCTCCTACAATGAGCAGTTCTTC.

V usage is TRBV3-1 (or the pseudogene TRBV3-2) and J usage is TRBJ1-3; D might be TRBD1 (6 bases). Germline lookup yields CDR1 LGHDT and CDR2 YNNKEL (reference sequence). The V end was cut by 1 base, the J end by 1 base, with 14 bases between. There are 17 residues in the CDR3. In nucleotides, the CDR3 is TGTGCCAGCAGCCAAGGTGCGGGGGCGAGGTCTGGAAACACCATATATTTT. Protein sequence: CASSQGAGARSGNTIYF.